A single sample gave rise to the 23 T cell receptor beta chains below, sequenced in a study of T cell responses to AZD1222 COVID-19 vaccine. Assay used: immunoSEQ multiplex PCR; TCRdb lists only in-frame clones, some missing. This repertoire shows about 150,000 clones, 85% to 95% found once; its top ten account for roughly 2.9%. This material consisted of peripheral blood, taken on day 0 of MenACWY control vaccination. The origin of the receptors is an adult in good health.

The chain carries TRBV6-5 and TRBJ1-4; D uncertain. V was pared by 6 bases and J by 5 bases, with 13 bases between. Germline loops: CDR1 MNHEY, CDR2 SVGAGI. The CDR3 extends over 14 amino acids. CDR3 amino acids: CASRTSRGNEKLFF. CDR3 coding DNA: TGTGCCAGCAGGACATCGCGGGGAAATGAAAAACTGTTTTTT.

This sequence joins TRBV9 and TRBJ1-2, with 11 bases lining up with TRBD1. Germline CDR1 SGDLS, CDR2 YYNGEE. V shed 3 bases, J shed 2 bases, and the junction held 3 bases outside the gene matches. The CDR3 is 15 residues long. CDR3 in amino acids: CASSARDRGNYGYTF. The CDR3, as DNA: TGTGCCAGCAGCGCCCGGGACAGGGGGAACTATGGCTACACCTTC. Filled out from reference TRBV9 and TRBJ1-2, the complete variable domain reads DSGVTQTPKHLITATGQRVTLRCSPRSGDLSVYWYQQSLDQGLQFLIQYYNGEERAKGNILERFSAQQFPDLHSELNLSSLELGDSALYFCASSARDRGNYGYTFGSGTRLTVV.

This chain joins TRBV6-5 and TRBJ1-1, with 7 bases lining up with TRBD1. V lost 6 bases, J lost 0 bases, and 7 bases stayed unmatched. This CDR3 spans 15 amino acids. Germline V lookup: CDR1 MNHEY, CDR2 SVGAGI. CDR3 bases: TGTGCCAGCAGAGGACAGGCCCGATTGAACACTGAAGCTTTCTTT. This translates into CASRGQARLNTEAFF.

The chain couples TRBV5-1 to TRBJ1-5, with 7 bases that match TRBD1. The CDR3 sequence is 17 residues long. CDR1 SGHRS and CDR2 YFSETQ come from the germline V gene. Unmatched junction bases numbered 11, after V lost 5 bases and J lost 0 bases. CDR3 loop: CASRRQGPRISNQPQHF. DNA of the CDR3: TGCGCCAGCAGAAGACAGGGTCCACGGATTAGCAATCAGCCCCAGCATTTT.

The chain uses TRBV3-1 (or the pseudogene TRBV3-2) and TRBJ2-1; perhaps TRBD1 as D (8 bases). The germline gives CDR1 LGHDT, CDR2 YNNKEL (reference sequence). Between the trimmed V and J ends, which lost 4 bases and 14 bases, there was a span of 18 bases. This CDR3 is built from 13 residues. CDR3 nucleotide sequence: TGTGCCAGCAGCCTTAGGGACTACAGGGGGGAGTTCTTC. This sequence encodes CASSLRDYRGEFF.

This chain joins TRBV30 and TRBJ1-3, with 8 bases fitting TRBD1. The length of the CDR3 is 13 residues. Germline CDR1 is GTSNPN and CDR2 is SVGIG (reference sequence). V lost 2 bases, J lost 11 bases, and 8 bases stayed unmatched. As DNA, the CDR3 is TGTGCCTGGAGTATGAGGACAGGGCATCCCATATATTTT. The encoded protein is CAWSMRTGHPIYF. The variable domain in full, with the rest retrieved from reference TRBV30 and TRBJ1-3, is SQTIHQWPATLVQPVGSPLSLECTVEGTSNPNLYWYRQAAGRGLQLLFYSVGIGQISSEVPQNLSASRPQDRQFILSSKKLLLSDSGFYLCAWSMRTGHPIYFGEGSWLTVV.

The chain combines TRBV7-2 with TRBJ2-7, with D possibly being TRBD2 (7 bases). The CDR3 has 17 amino acids. V lost 5 bases and J 5 bases, leaving 25 bases between the germline ends. CDR1 and CDR2 from the germline V gene are SGHTA and FQGNSA. CDR3 bases: TGTGCCAGCAGCCTCATAGGGGGAGGGCCGAGGGGAGACGAGCAGTACTTC. Amino acids: CASSLIGGGPRGDEQYF.

This chain connects TRBV3-1 (or the pseudogene TRBV3-2) to TRBJ2-3, with D perhaps TRBD2 (6 bases). The germline gives CDR1 LGHDT, CDR2 YNNKEL (reference sequence). V lost 6 bases to trimming and J lost 6 bases, with 13 bases between them. The CDR3 is made up of 13 amino acids. The CDR3 sequence is CASSLLAVDTQYF. The CDR3, as DNA: TGTGCCAGCAGTCTACTAGCCGTCGATACGCAGTATTTT.

The gene calls are TRBV5-5 and TRBJ2-3; D may correspond to TRBD1 or TRBD2 (5 bases each). Germline CDR1 SGHKS, CDR2 YYEKEE (reference sequence). The V gene lost 1 base and the J gene lost 2 bases, with 14 bases spanning the gap. The CDR3 totals 16 residues. The CDR3 DNA follows: TGTGCCAGCAGCTTGCCCAGTTCCGGGGCCACAGATACGCAGTATTTT. It encodes CASSLPSSGATDTQYF.

This clone appeared a single time. CDR3 in amino acids: CASSSSGTDNEKLFF. CDR3 nucleotide sequence: TGTGCCAGCAGCTCCTCCGGGACAGATAATGAAAAACTGTTTTTT. The rearrangement links TRBV7-8 to TRBJ1-4; TRBD1 aligns across 7 bases. The V segment lost 4 bases and the J segment 4 bases; nucleotides outside the gene matches: 6. Germline V CDR1 and CDR2: SGHVS, FQNEAQ. The CDR3 length is 15 residues.

The CDR3 DNA reads as TGCGCCAGCAGCTTCGGCGGGTTTAATGAAAAACTGTTTTTT. This encodes CASSFGGFNEKLFF. This chain links TRBV5-1 with TRBJ1-4; D unresolved. The CDR3 is made up of 14 amino acids. The ends were cut back, 2 bases at V and 4 bases at J, with 9 bases in the middle. In germline, CDR1 is SGHRS, CDR2 YFSETQ.

This clone was detected only once. Additional DNA sequences in this sample encode the identical CDR3. The chain carries TRBV7-2 and TRBJ2-7, with D hard to call. The CDR3 sequence is 14 residues long. V was cut by 0 bases and J by 1 base, with 7 bases left in between. Germline V gene data show CDR1 as SGHTA and CDR2 as FQGNSA. Here the CDR3 reads CASSLAHSSYEQYF. The DNA for the CDR3 is TGTGCCAGCAGCTTAGCGCACAGTTCCTACGAGCAGTACTTC.

J is TRBJ1-2 and V is TRBV4-1; no reliable D call. V lost 4 bases, J lost 8 bases, and 17 bases lay in between. The germline V gene has CDR1 MGHRA and CDR2 YSYEKL. The CDR3 covers 14 residues. CDR3 nucleotide sequence: TGCGCCAGCAGCCCCGAGACCAGGCAGCCCGGCTACACCTTC. This translates into CASSPETRQPGYTF.

This chain links TRBV30 with TRBJ1-1; 7 bases line up with TRBD1. The germline V gene has CDR1 GTSNPN and CDR2 SVGIG (reference sequence). The CDR3 totals 12 residues. V shed 3 bases, J shed 11 bases, and the junction held 9 bases outside the gene matches. The CDR3 loop is CAWRPRGQAAFF. In DNA, the CDR3 is TGTGCCTGGAGGCCGAGGGGGCAGGCGGCTTTCTTT.

This sequence joins TRBV12-3 or TRBV12-4 and TRBJ1-5; TRBD1 matches 7 bases. V shed 4 bases, J shed 7 bases, and the junction held 4 bases outside the gene matches. The CDR3 is made up of 13 amino acids. The CDR3 loop is CASSYRGGQPQHF. CDR3 nucleotides: TGTGCCAGCAGTTACAGGGGAGGCCAGCCCCAGCATTTT.

As regards this clone: Other DNA sequences of this sample code for an identical CDR3. CDR3 region: CASSLQGGEQYF. CDR3 in DNA: TGTGCCAGCAGTTTGCAGGGAGGCGAGCAGTACTTC. V is TRBV28 and J is TRBJ2-7; TRBD2 might be the D (6 bases). CDR3 length equals 12 residues. In germline, CDR1 is MDHEN, CDR2 SYDVKM. V was trimmed by 3 bases and J by 6 bases, leaving 9 bases between them.

The V call is TRBV10-3, the J call TRBJ2-7; the D gene could be TRBD1 or TRBD2 (6 bases each). The V and J ends lost 7 bases and 3 bases respectively, with 16 bases between them. The CDR3 is 14 amino acids. Per germline, CDR1 ENHRY and CDR2 SYGVKD. CDR3 region: CAITQTGGGYEQYF. The CDR3 nucleotides are TGTGCCATCACTCAGACAGGAGGGGGCTACGAGCAGTACTTC.

This sequence joins TRBV7-2 and TRBJ2-1; unclear D gene. Trimming stripped 3 bases from V and 6 bases from J, with 9 bases between. From germline, CDR1 is SGHTA and CDR2 FQGNSA. The CDR3 is 13 amino acids. The CDR3 region has the DNA TGTGCCAGCAGCTTCGGTCAAGTCAATGAGCAGTTCTTC. Residues: CASSFGQVNEQFF.

For this clone: This specimen includes other DNA sequences encoding the same CDR3. The J gene is TRBJ1-4, the V gene TRBV3-1 (or the pseudogene TRBV3-2); possible D gene TRBD1, 5 bases. Deletions cut 1 base from V and 8 bases from J, with 5 bases between. CDR1 and CDR2 from the germline V gene are LGHDT and YNNKEL (reference sequence). This CDR3 region has 12 residues. The CDR3 protein is CASSQGGEKLFF. CDR3 sequence (DNA): TGTGCCAGCAGCCAAGGGGGGGAAAAACTGTTTTTT.

The chain carries TRBV9 and TRBJ1-3; no firm D call. The CDR3 contains 14 residues. V was trimmed by 0 bases and J by 4 bases, leaving 8 bases between them. Germline V gene lookup returns CDR1 SGDLS and CDR2 YYNGEE. The CDR3 sequence is CASSVVGIGNTIYF. The CDR3 DNA is TGTGCCAGCAGCGTAGTAGGTATCGGAAACACCATATATTTT.

The chain employs TRBV6-1 and TRBJ1-4; D gene ambiguous. Germline CDR1 reads MNHNS; CDR2 reads SASEGT. Trimming shortened V by 2 bases and J by 4 bases, and 14 bases separated the two germline ends. The CDR3 runs 16 residues. Here the CDR3 reads CASSEMFTSGNEKLFF. For the CDR3, the DNA is TGTGCCAGCAGTGAAATGTTCACGTCGGGTAATGAAAAACTGTTTTTT.

The chain joins TRBV3-1 (or the pseudogene TRBV3-2) to TRBJ1-3; no clear D. V lost 4 bases and J 1 base, leaving 20 bases between the germline ends. The V gene's germline CDR1 is LGHDT and CDR2 YNNKEL (reference sequence). This CDR3 spans 18 amino acids. For the CDR3, the DNA is TGTGCCAGCAGCCCCCGACTGAGGGAAATCGTATCTGGAAACACCATATATTTT. This sequence encodes CASSPRLREIVSGNTIYF.

CDR3 loop: CASSPQSEGTGELFF. The CDR3 coding sequence is TGCGCCAGCAGCCCCCAGAGTGAGGGCACCGGGGAGCTGTTTTTT. The rearrangement joins TRBV5-1 to TRBJ2-2; D might be TRBD2 (5 bases). CDR1 SGHRS and CDR2 YFSETQ come from the germline V gene. CDR3 size: 15 residues. Deletions cut 4 bases from V and 4 bases from J, with 14 bases between.